This T cell receptor (beta chain) was identified in a study of blood T cell repertoires in COVID-19. Only in-frame clones appear in the TCRdb table, and some are missing; sequencing was by immunoSEQ multiplex PCR. This repertoire shows roughly 250,000 clones, around 84% found once; its top ten account for around 0.98%. Germline CDR1 reads SNHLY; CDR2 reads FYNNEI. The CDR3 length is 13 residues. This clone has just a few counts. Compared with germline, one end of the junction differs, possibly owing to a read error. Material for sequencing was peripheral blood. The rearrangement uses TRBV2 and TRBJ1-2, with 7 bases aligning to TRBD1. The TCR originated in a man aged 35 to 55 with acute or convalescent COVID-19. CDR3 region: CASREDRASGYTF. The DNA of the CDR3 is TGTGCCAGCAGAGAAGACAGGGCCTCTGGCTACACCTTC.